This TCR beta chain was retrieved from a study of CD8 T cells in Susac syndrome. The CDR3 contains 12 residues. Germline CDR1 and CDR2: SEHNR and FQNEAQ (reference sequence). V was pared by 5 bases and J by 10 bases, with 12 bases between. When the RNA was reverse transcribed, random hexamers were used with an input of 0.5 to 1 ug. TCRdb recomputed calls from the immunoSEQ multiplex PCR reads with MiXCR, one row per CDR3 protein. The sample records about 73,000 distinct CDR3 sequences, about 95% being singletons. The sequenced sample was CD8+ T cells from PBMCs. This clonotype originated in a human donor with multiple sclerosis. The J gene is TRBJ2-1, the V gene TRBV7-9; D gene ambiguous. CDR3 sequence (DNA): TGTGCCAGCAGCCCGTACAAGAGAGAGCAGTTCTTC. This encodes CASSPYKREQFF. Based on the CDR3 plus reference TRBV7-9 and TRBJ2-1, the full variable domain is DTGVSQNPRHKITKRGQNVTFRCDPISEHNRLYWYRQTLGQGPEFLTYFQNEAQLEKSRLLSDRFSAERPKGSFSTLEIQRTEQGDSAMYLCASSPYKREQFFGPGTRLTVL.